The 19 T cell receptor beta chains in this list originate from one sample, sequenced in a study of cytomegalovirus exposure and HLA in healthy donors. Amplification used 60 Vbeta primers and 13 Jbeta primers. TCRdb keeps only in-frame clones here, not all; method: immunoSEQ multiplex PCR. The sample has under 250,000 clones, 82% seen once; the top ten hold approximately 5.7%. The sequencing input was PBMCs. The receptor source for this set is a man in his forties in good health and CMV-seropositive.

J is TRBJ1-1 and V is TRBV27, with D uncertain. V was shortened by 7 bases and J by 6 bases, with 15 bases between the two germline ends. Looked up from germline, CDR1 is MNHEY and CDR2 is SMNVEV (reference sequence). The CDR3 runs to 13 residues. The CDR3, as DNA: TGTGCCAGCACCGATCTGATGAGGGCTGAAGCTTTCTTT. This sequence encodes CASTDLMRAEAFF.

The chain couples TRBV5-6 to TRBJ2-5; 11 bases line up with TRBD2. V dropped 5 bases and J dropped 4; count of bases not matched to a gene: 4. The length of the CDR3 is 14 residues. In germline, CDR1 is SGHDT, CDR2 YYEEEE. The CDR3 sequence is CASRPLAGGETQYF. In DNA, the CDR3 is TGTGCCAGCAGGCCCCTAGCGGGAGGAGAGACCCAGTACTTC.

The chain uses TRBV5-1 and TRBJ2-5, with D maybe TRBD2 (5 bases). Germline V lookup: CDR1 SGHRS, CDR2 YFSETQ. V gave up 5 bases and J gave up 5 bases, with 13 bases separating them. The CDR3 runs 13 residues. CDR3 sequence (DNA): TGCGCCAGCAGTTTCCAGAGAGGGGAGACCCAGTACTTC. Amino acids: CASSFQRGETQYF. Looking up the rest from reference TRBV5-1 and TRBJ2-5 gives the full variable domain: KAGVTQTPRYLIKTRGQQVTLSCSPISGHRSVSWYQQTPGQGLQFLFEYFSETQRNKGNFPGRFSGRQFSNSRSEMNVSTLELGDSALYLCASSFQRGETQYFGPGTRLLVL.

The genes are TRBV5-1 and TRBJ1-1; D gene uncertain. Germline-derived CDR1 and CDR2 are SGHRS and YFSETQ. The CDR3 runs to 14 residues. Between the trimmed V and J ends, which lost 0 bases and 1 base, there was a span of 7 bases. The CDR3 nucleotides are TGCGCCAGCAGCTTGGGAGAGTGGAACACTGAAGCTTTCTTT. This gives the protein CASSLGEWNTEAFF. The whole variable domain, remainder taken from reference TRBV5-1 and TRBJ1-1, is KAGVTQTPRYLIKTRGQQVTLSCSPISGHRSVSWYQQTPGQGLQFLFEYFSETQRNKGNFPGRFSGRQFSNSRSEMNVSTLELGDSALYLCASSLGEWNTEAFFGQGTRLTVV.

Details on this clone: The identical CDR3 is also encoded by other nucleotide sequences in the sample. The rearrangement links TRBV11-3 to TRBJ1-3, with 7 bases identical to TRBD1. The CDR3 totals 15 residues. The germline V gene encodes CDR1 SGHNT and CDR2 YENEEA. Trimming removed 2 bases from V and 0 bases from J; junction bases left unmatched: 1. CDR3 sequence: CASSLRQGSGNTIYF. The CDR3 DNA reads TGTGCCAGCAGCTTAAGACAGGGCTCTGGAAACACCATATATTTT. Combining the CDR3 with reference TRBV11-3 and TRBJ1-3 gives the whole variable domain EAGVVQSPRYKIIEKKQPVAFWCNPISGHNTLYWYLQNLGQGPELLIRYENEEAVDDSQLPKDRFSAERLKGVDSTLKIQPAELGDSAVYLCASSLRQGSGNTIYFGEGSWLTVV.

The chain carries TRBV7-2 and TRBJ2-1, with TRBD2 identical over 11 bases. This CDR3 has 16 amino acids. With 2 bases clipped from V and 6 bases from J, the junction kept 6 bases outside the gene matches. Germline-derived CDR1 and CDR2 are SGHTA and FQGNSA. The CDR3 DNA sequence: TGTGCCAGCAGCTTAAGGGGACTAGCGGCCCTCAATGAGCAGTTCTTC. It codes for CASSLRGLAALNEQFF.

The chain combines TRBV2 with TRBJ2-3; 13 bases are a match to TRBD2. V shed 4 bases and J 4 bases; nucleotides not matched to a gene: 2. This CDR3 has 15 amino acids. Germline V gene sequence: CDR1 SNHLY, CDR2 FYNNEI. The CDR3 here is CASSGLAGGPDTQYF. The CDR3 bases are TGTGCCAGCAGTGGACTAGCGGGGGGCCCAGATACGCAGTATTTT.

The gene calls are TRBV19 and TRBJ1-2, with D possibly matching TRBD1 (6 bases). The V and J ends lost 6 bases and 4 bases respectively, with 6 bases between them. CDR3 size: 11 residues. Germline values: CDR1 LNHDA, CDR2 SQIVND (reference sequence). The CDR3 nucleotides are TGTGCCAGTAGACAGGGCTATGGCTACACCTTC. Amino acid sequence: CASRQGYGYTF.

V and J are TRBV19 and TRBJ2-7; the D gene is possibly TRBD1 (7 bases). Deletions cut 2 bases from V and 4 bases from J, with 12 bases between. Germline V CDR1 and CDR2: LNHDA, SQIVND (reference sequence). The length of the CDR3 is 14 residues. The CDR3 is CASSISAGGYEQYF. DNA of the CDR3: TGTGCCAGTAGTATATCTGCAGGGGGGTACGAGCAGTACTTC.

DNA for the CDR3: TGTGCCAGCAAAGGCGGAGGGGCGGGGGATATGAACACTGAAGCTTTCTTT. As protein: CASKGGGAGDMNTEAFF. This chain uses TRBV2 with TRBJ1-1; D may be TRBD1 (5 bases). This CDR3 spans 17 amino acids. From germline, CDR1 is SNHLY and CDR2 FYNNEI. The ends were cut back, 7 bases at V and 0 bases at J, with 21 bases in the middle.

This clone was recorded once. This chain connects TRBV7-9 to TRBJ2-2, with a weak D call TRBD2 (5 bases). The CDR3 has 15 amino acids. Trimming took 0 bases from V and 0 from J, leaving 5 bases between them. Germline CDR1 is SEHNR and CDR2 is FQNEAQ (reference sequence). CDR3 loop: CASSLAGANTGELFF. CDR3 bases: TGTGCCAGCAGCTTAGCGGGAGCGAACACCGGGGAGCTGTTTTTT.

The chain couples TRBV18 to TRBJ2-7; maybe TRBD2 (5 bases). V gave up 6 bases and J gave up 0 bases, with 9 bases separating them. The CDR3 extends over 13 amino acids. CDR1 is KGHSH and CDR2 is LQKENI in the germline V gene. CDR3 sequence reads: CASSEASSYEQYV. CDR3 sequence (DNA): TGTGCCAGCTCGGAGGCGAGCTCCTACGAGCAGTACGTC.

The rearrangement joins TRBV5-1 to TRBJ2-1; D possibly corresponds to TRBD2 (6 bases). The length of the CDR3 is 15 residues. Germline loops: CDR1 SGHRS, CDR2 YFSETQ. Deletions cut 7 bases from V and 6 bases from J, with 20 bases between. CDR3 sequence (DNA): TGCGCCAGCGCTCACCGGGCGGGAAGGTCCAATGAGCAGTTCTTC. It encodes CASAHRAGRSNEQFF.

This clone was counted a few times. The chain combines TRBV6-1 with TRBJ1-1; unclear D gene. Trimming took 10 bases from V and 3 from J, leaving 15 bases between them. The germline gives CDR1 MNHNS, CDR2 SASEGT. The CDR3 loop spans 13 amino acids. The CDR3 nucleotides read TGTGCCACCCATGGTGGCGGGGACACTGAAGCTTTCTTT. It is translated as CATHGGGDTEAFF.

V gene TRBV7-8 combines with J gene TRBJ2-1; 7 nucleotides line up with TRBD2. J lost 8 bases, V lost 1 base, and 5 bases had no gene match. Germline V gives CDR1 SGHVS, CDR2 FQNEAQ. This CDR3 region has 14 residues. CDR3 region: CASSLDGRKDEQFF. CDR3 nucleotides: TGTGCCAGCAGCTTAGACGGGAGGAAGGATGAGCAGTTCTTC.

This clone was counted only a few times. DNA of the CDR3: TGTGCCAGCAGTAAACAGGGGTCCACTGAAGCTTTCTTT. Protein sequence: CASSKQGSTEAFF. The chain has TRBV6-5 and TRBJ1-1; 7 bases agree with TRBD1. This CDR3 is built from 13 residues. V trimming: 5 bases; J trimming: 4 bases; junction bases outside the gene matches: 4. CDR1 is MNHEY and CDR2 is SVGAGI in the germline V gene.

The genes are TRBV5-1 and TRBJ1-1; no clear D. V was trimmed by 0 bases and J by 8 bases, leaving 5 bases between them. From germline, CDR1 is SGHRS and CDR2 YFSETQ. The CDR3 runs to 11 residues. CDR3 DNA sequence: TGCGCCAGCAGCTTGGCGGGGGAAGCTTTCTTT. This sequence encodes CASSLAGEAFF.

The chain employs TRBV6-5 and TRBJ1-1, with D maybe TRBD1 (5 bases). Germline V gives CDR1 MNHEY, CDR2 SVGAGI. There are 12 residues in the CDR3. V was pared by 6 bases and J by 10 bases, with 15 bases between. The CDR3 loop reads CASRSQGSGAFF. Written as DNA, the CDR3 is TGTGCCAGCAGGTCCCAGGGTTCCGGAGCTTTCTTT.

The CDR3 DNA is TGCGCCAGCAGCTTGGGGGCAGGAGCGGACGGGGAGCTGTTTTTT. It yields the protein CASSLGAGADGELFF. The chain is built from TRBV5-1 and TRBJ2-2; D perhaps matches TRBD2 (5 bases). CDR3 length: 15 amino acids. The V gene lost 0 bases and the J gene lost 7 bases, with 13 bases spanning the gap. Germline CDR1 is SGHRS and CDR2 is YFSETQ.